The next 3 T cell receptor beta chains were all read from a single sample in a study of blood T cell repertoires in COVID-19. Some clones are missing from TCRdb's copy, which holds only in-frame ones; the method was immunoSEQ multiplex PCR. The data hold some 310,000 clones, with roughly 90% observed a single time. Specimen: peripheral blood. These receptors originate from a woman aged 25 to 39 with COVID-19, enrolled during active disease.

The rearrangement links TRBV5-4 to TRBJ2-1; the match to TRBD1 covers 10 bases. Unmatched junction bases numbered 4, after V lost 1 base and J lost 6 bases. This CDR3 contains 15 residues. The germline gives CDR1 SGHNT, CDR2 YYREEE (reference sequence). The CDR3 DNA follows: TGTGCCAGCAGCTTGCTTGGGACAGGGGCCAATGAGCAGTTCTTC. Translating it yields CASSLLGTGANEQFF. The whole variable domain, filled in from reference TRBV5-4 and TRBJ2-1, reads ETGVTQSPTHLIKTRGQQVTLRCSSQSGHNTVSWYQQALGQGPQFIFQYYREEENGRGNFPPRFSGLQFPNYSSELNVNALELDDSALYLCASSLLGTGANEQFFGPGTRLTVL.

The chain uses TRBV3-1 (or the pseudogene TRBV3-2) and TRBJ2-7; D uncertain. Germline V gene sequence: CDR1 LGHDT, CDR2 YNNKEL (reference sequence). The CDR3 length is 14 residues. Trimming shortened V by 2 bases and J by 3 bases, and 11 bases separated the two germline ends. For the CDR3, the DNA is TGTGCCAGCAGCCAAAAACAGCAAGACTACGAGCAGTACTTC. Residues: CASSQKQQDYEQYF.

The chain is built from TRBV2 and TRBJ1-5; 10 bases map to TRBD1. This CDR3 is 17 amino acids long. Germline CDR1 and CDR2: SNHLY and FYNNEI. The J segment lost 3 bases and the V segment lost 5 bases, leaving 10 bases of the junction unmatched. This CDR3 is CASSFASGTGANQPQHF. Here the CDR3 DNA reads TGTGCCAGCAGTTTTGCCTCCGGGACAGGGGCCAATCAGCCCCAGCATTTT.